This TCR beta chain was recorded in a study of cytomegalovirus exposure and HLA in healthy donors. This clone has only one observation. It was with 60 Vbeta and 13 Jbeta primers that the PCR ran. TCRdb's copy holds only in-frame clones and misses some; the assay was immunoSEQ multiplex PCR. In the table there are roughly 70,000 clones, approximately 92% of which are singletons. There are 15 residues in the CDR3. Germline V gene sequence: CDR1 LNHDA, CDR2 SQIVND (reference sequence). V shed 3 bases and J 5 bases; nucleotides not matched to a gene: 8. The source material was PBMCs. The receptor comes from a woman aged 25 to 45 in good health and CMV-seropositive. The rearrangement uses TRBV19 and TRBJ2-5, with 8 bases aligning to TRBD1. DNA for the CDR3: TGTGCCAGTAGTATTAAGGACAGGGATGGGGAGACCCAGTACTTC. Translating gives CASSIKDRDGETQYF.